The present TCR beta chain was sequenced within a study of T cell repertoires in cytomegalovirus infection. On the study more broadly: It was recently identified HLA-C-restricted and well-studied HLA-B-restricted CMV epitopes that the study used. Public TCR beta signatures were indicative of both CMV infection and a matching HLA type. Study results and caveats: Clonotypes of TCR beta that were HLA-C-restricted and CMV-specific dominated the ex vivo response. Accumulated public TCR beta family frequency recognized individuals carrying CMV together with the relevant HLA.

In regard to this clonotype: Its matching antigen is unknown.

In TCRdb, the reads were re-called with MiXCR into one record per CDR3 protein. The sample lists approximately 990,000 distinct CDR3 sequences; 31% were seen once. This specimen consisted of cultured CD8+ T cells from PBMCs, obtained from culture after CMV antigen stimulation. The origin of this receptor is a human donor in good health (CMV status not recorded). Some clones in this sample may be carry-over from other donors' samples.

The CDR3 region is CASRPGTNTQETQYF. The CDR3 DNA reads as TGTGCCAGCAGACCTGGGACAAATACACAAGAGACCCAGTACTTC. The chain carries TRBV12-3 or TRBV12-4 and TRBJ2-5, with D possibly matching TRBD1 (6 bases). CDR3 size: 15 residues. V was pared by 6 bases and J by 2 bases, with 16 bases between.